This T cell receptor beta chain was captured by sequencing in a study of Ad26.COV2.S vaccination and SARS-CoV-2 variants. General study points: Reportedly, after vaccination the spike-specific CD8+ and CD4+ T cell responses displayed substantial breadth. Overall T cell responses may have been underestimated by the analyses of TCR breadth and depth. Non-spike TCR breadth showed similarity between vaccine and placebo recipients.

Regarding this clone: Its antigen remains unidentified.

The data were produced by immunoSEQ multiplex PCR, yet TCRdb's version contains in-frame clones alone and is incomplete. Counted here are about 180,000 clones, around nine tenths occurring once; the ten biggest clones make up 5% to 7%. V lost 9 bases and J lost 0, with 11 bases in between. The germline CDR1 and CDR2 sequences are MDHEN and SYDVKM. The CDR3 length is 14 residues. The chain joins TRBV28 to TRBJ2-2; no clear D gene. The source of this sequence is a human donor who had recovered from COVID-19. The source was peripheral blood, collected after recovery from COVID-19. CDR3 sequence reads: CASMVIANTGELFF. In DNA, the CDR3 is TGTGCCAGTATGGTCATCGCGAACACCGGGGAGCTGTTTTTT.